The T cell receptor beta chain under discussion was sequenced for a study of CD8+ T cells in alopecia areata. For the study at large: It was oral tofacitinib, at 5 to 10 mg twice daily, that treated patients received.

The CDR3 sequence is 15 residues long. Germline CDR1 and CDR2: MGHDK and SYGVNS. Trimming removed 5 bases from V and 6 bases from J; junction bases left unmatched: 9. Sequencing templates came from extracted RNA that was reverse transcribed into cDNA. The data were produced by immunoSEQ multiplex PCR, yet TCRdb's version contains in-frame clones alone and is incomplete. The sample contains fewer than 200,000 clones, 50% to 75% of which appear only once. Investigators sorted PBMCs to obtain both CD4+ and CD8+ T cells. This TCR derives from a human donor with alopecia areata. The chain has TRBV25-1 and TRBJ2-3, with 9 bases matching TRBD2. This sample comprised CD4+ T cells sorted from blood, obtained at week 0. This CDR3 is CASSQPGLAWDTQYF. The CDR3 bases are TGTGCCAGCAGTCAACCGGGACTAGCTTGGGATACGCAGTATTTT. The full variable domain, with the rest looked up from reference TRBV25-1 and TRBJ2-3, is EADIYQTPRYLVIGTGKKITLECSQTMGHDKMYWYQQDPGMELHLIHYSYGVNSTEKGDLSSESTVSRIRTEHFPLTLESARPSHTSQYLCASSQPGLAWDTQYFGPGTRLTVL.